The 28 T cell receptor beta chains reported below all come from one sample, sequenced in a study of blood T cell repertoires in COVID-19 (dated by TCRdb to about 2020). Receptors were amplified or captured by the immunoSEQ multiplex PCR assay. This immuneACCESS table, as held by TCRdb, lists in-frame sequences with V and J called but not all clones. Of the missing ones, under half trace to an unresolved V gene in checked studies; the others have no known cause. For this sample the table gives 150,000 to 200,000 clones, of which 87% were detected only once. Of the sample, 3.7% is held by the ten largest clones. Sample: peripheral blood. The receptors were sampled from a man younger than 35 with active or convalescent COVID-19.

The table lists this clone with a few counts. The chain uses TRBV19 and TRBJ1-5; D is possibly TRBD1 (6 bases). The CDR3 runs 15 residues. The germline V gene has CDR1 LNHDA and CDR2 SQIVND (reference sequence). Trimming stripped 4 bases from V and 4 bases from J, with 14 bases between. The CDR3 DNA sequence: TGTGCCAGTAGTAGTAGGGCAGGGGAAAATCAGCCCCAGCATTTT. Protein: CASSSRAGENQPQHF.

The gene calls are TRBV3-1 (or the pseudogene TRBV3-2) and TRBJ2-4; 8 positions match TRBD2. The CDR3 consists of 12 residues. The V and J ends lost 1 base and 13 bases, in that order; junction bases with no gene match: 3. CDR1 LGHDT and CDR2 YNNKEL come from the germline V gene (reference sequence). This CDR3 is CASSQAGGAQYF. The CDR3 DNA follows: TGTGCCAGCAGCCAAGCGGGAGGGGCCCAGTACTTC.

V is TRBV19 and J is TRBJ1-2, with TRBD1 as a possible D gene (6 bases). Trimming took off 3 bases at V and 2 bases at J, with 19 bases between the two ends. Per the germline V gene, CDR1 is LNHDA and CDR2 is SQIVND (reference sequence). The CDR3 is 17 amino acids. The CDR3 is CASSISYWQGTNYGYTF. The CDR3 DNA is TGTGCCAGTAGTATCTCTTACTGGCAGGGGACCAACTATGGCTACACCTTC.

The chain joins TRBV11-2 to TRBJ1-4; no clear D. The V end was cut by 0 bases, the J end by 0 bases, with 8 bases between. Germline CDR1 and CDR2: SGHAT and FQNNGV. The CDR3 runs to 16 residues. CDR3 sequence (DNA): TGTGCCAGCAGCTTAGAACAGCACCCAACTAATGAAAAACTGTTTTTT. Encoded protein: CASSLEQHPTNEKLFF. Drawing the rest from reference TRBV11-2 and TRBJ1-4, the complete variable domain is EAGVAQSPRYKIIEKRQSVAFWCNPISGHATLYWYQQILGQGPKLLIQFQNNGVVDDSQLPKDRFSAERLKGVDSTLKIQPAKLEDSAVYLCASSLEQHPTNEKLFFGSGTQLSVL.

The chain carries TRBV5-1 and TRBJ1-5; no reliable D call. The CDR3 contains 14 residues. V was pared by 0 bases and J by 5 bases, with 9 bases between. Germline V gene lookup returns CDR1 SGHRS and CDR2 YFSETQ. CDR3: CASSLGPEDQPQHF. Here the CDR3 DNA reads TGCGCCAGCAGCTTGGGCCCGGAGGATCAGCCCCAGCATTTT.

This chain joins TRBV10-3 and TRBJ2-7; 7 bases align to TRBD1. Per the germline V gene, CDR1 is ENHRY and CDR2 is SYGVKD. Trimming cost V 10 bases and J 3 bases; bases outside gene matches: 6. The CDR3 runs 12 residues. CDR3 sequence: CATGTVFYEQYF. The CDR3 region has the DNA TGTGCCACCGGGACAGTCTTCTACGAGCAGTACTTC.

V gene TRBV18 combines with J gene TRBJ1-6; D perhaps matches TRBD1 (5 bases). The CDR3 is 15 residues long. CDR1 and CDR2 (germline): KGHSH, LQKENI. Trimming removed 0 bases from V and 6 bases from J, with 9 bases in between. As DNA, the CDR3 is TGTGCCAGCTCACCACCGAGGACATTTAATTCACCCCTCCACTTT. This encodes CASSPPRTFNSPLHF.

This chain joins TRBV18 and TRBJ2-5; no clear D. Germline V lookup: CDR1 KGHSH, CDR2 LQKENI. V lost 3 bases to trimming and J lost 0 bases, with 8 bases between them. The CDR3 consists of 14 residues. CDR3 nucleotide sequence: TGTGCCAGCTCACCTTCCCCTAACCAAGAGACCCAGTACTTC. This encodes CASSPSPNQETQYF.

The chain joins TRBV6-5 to TRBJ1-1; a possible D gene is TRBD1 (5 bases). The CDR3 spans 16 residues. Germline V gene data show CDR1 as MNHEY and CDR2 as SVGAGI. Trimming pared 0 bases from V and 5 bases from J, leaving 16 bases between. The CDR3 here is CASSYSSNGGWTEAFF. The CDR3 DNA is TGTGCCAGCAGTTACTCATCGAACGGGGGGTGGACTGAAGCTTTCTTT.

Here the CDR3 DNA reads TGTGCCAGCAGCGCCAGGGGTTCAGAGACCCAGTACTTC. Translated: CASSARGSETQYF. The V gene is TRBV5-4, the J gene TRBJ2-5, with D possibly matching TRBD1 (6 bases). The germline V gene encodes CDR1 SGHNT and CDR2 YYREEE (reference sequence). CDR3 length: 13 residues. Trimming cost V 4 bases and J 4 bases, with 11 bases left between them.

The chain is built from TRBV14 and TRBJ2-3; D might be TRBD1 (6 bases). The CDR3 contains 19 residues. V dropped 0 bases and J dropped 0 bases, with 19 bases sitting between them. The germline V gene has CDR1 SGHDN and CDR2 FVKESK. The CDR3 DNA is TGTGCCAGCAGCCAAGATCTAGGGGACAAAGGTACTAGCACAGATACGCAGTATTTT. Protein sequence: CASSQDLGDKGTSTDTQYF.

The chain carries TRBV19 and TRBJ2-6, with TRBD1 matching 9 bases. Trimming took 5 bases from V and 3 from J; bases not matched to a gene: 8. Germline CDR1 and CDR2: LNHDA and SQIVND (reference sequence). The CDR3 covers 17 residues. Written as DNA, the CDR3 is TGTGCCAGTAGTTCCGGGACAGGGTTTGGTGGGGCCAACGTCCTGACTTTC. Translation gives CASSSGTGFGGANVLTF. Supplemented by reference TRBV19 and TRBJ2-6, the full variable domain reads DGGITQSPKYLFRKEGQNVTLSCEQNLNHDAMYWYRQDPGQGLRLIYYSQIVNDFQKGDIAEGYSVSREKKESFPLTVTSAQKNPTAFYLCASSSGTGFGGANVLTFGAGSRLTVL.

The chain employs TRBV5-5 and TRBJ1-4, with 7 bases fitting TRBD1. Germline V lookup: CDR1 SGHKS, CDR2 YYEKEE (reference sequence). Trimming removed 4 bases from V and 7 bases from J; junction bases left unmatched: 7. The CDR3 spans 14 residues. The CDR3 spells CASSPGTASEKLFF. CDR3 in DNA: TGTGCCAGCAGCCCCGGGACAGCCTCTGAAAAACTGTTTTTT.

The rearrangement links TRBV6-2 or TRBV6-3 to TRBJ2-5; 11 bases map to TRBD2. CDR1 and CDR2 from the germline V gene are MNHEY and SVGEGT. The length of the CDR3 is 16 residues. The V and J ends lost 6 bases and 2 bases, in that order; junction bases with no gene match: 8. As DNA, the CDR3 is TGTGCCAGCAGCCCCCTTAGCGGGAGGGCTCAAGAGACCCAGTACTTC. Residues: CASSPLSGRAQETQYF.

The genes are TRBV10-2 and TRBJ1-2; D not resolved. The CDR3 extends over 14 amino acids. CDR1 and CDR2 (germline): WSHSY, SAAADI. V was pared by 0 bases and J by 10 bases, with 15 bases between. The CDR3 protein is CASSESGPSGDYTF. As DNA, the CDR3 is TGCGCCAGCAGTGAGTCTGGCCCCTCGGGTGACTACACCTTC.

In regard to this clone: The sample contains more than one DNA sequence encoding this CDR3. The chain joins TRBV19 to TRBJ1-1; 11 bases line up with TRBD1. V gave up 7 bases and J gave up 4 bases; unmatched junction bases: 5. Germline V gene sequence: CDR1 LNHDA, CDR2 SQIVND (reference sequence). The CDR3 has 14 residues. The CDR3 DNA is TGTGCCAGTACCCCCGGGACAGGGGGCACTGAAGCTTTCTTT. This codes for CASTPGTGGTEAFF.

The rearrangement links TRBV24-1 to TRBJ2-7; 9 bases line up with TRBD2. V dropped 5 bases and J dropped 3; count of bases not matched to a gene: 4. The CDR3 totals 14 residues. CDR1 is KGHDR and CDR2 is SFDVKD in the germline V gene. The CDR3 loop reads CATSVGGRDYEQYF. The DNA of the CDR3 is TGTGCCACCAGTGTGGGCGGGAGGGACTACGAGCAGTACTTC.

This clone was observed a handful of times. The chain is built from TRBV18 and TRBJ1-2; 11 bases are shared with TRBD1. This CDR3 contains 16 residues. J was trimmed by 8 bases and V by 0 bases; bases with no gene match: 8. Germline V gives CDR1 KGHSH, CDR2 LQKENI. The CDR3 region is CASSPPGTGGRSGYTF. CDR3 sequence (DNA): TGTGCCAGCTCACCACCGGGGACAGGGGGTAGATCAGGCTACACCTTC.

This chain links TRBV6-2 or TRBV6-3 with TRBJ1-5; TRBD1 is a possible D gene (6 bases). This CDR3 is 15 amino acids long. The V gene lost 4 bases and the J gene lost 5 bases, with 15 bases spanning the gap. CDR1 is MNHEY, CDR2 SVGEGT, per germline. CDR3 nucleotides: TGTGCCAGCAGTTCCAGGGGAGGGTTTTATCAGCCCCAGCATTTT. Protein sequence: CASSSRGGFYQPQHF.

The chain has TRBV19 and TRBJ1-5; no definite D call. This CDR3 is built from 16 residues. In germline, CDR1 is LNHDA, CDR2 SQIVND (reference sequence). The V end was cut by 3 bases, the J end by 3 bases, with 15 bases between. CDR3 sequence (DNA): TGTGCCAGTAGTATTTCGGGATACTCCAACAATCAGCCCCAGCATTTT. This codes for CASSISGYSNNQPQHF.

The CDR3 here is CASSLLADSGANVLTF. The CDR3 DNA reads as TGCGCCAGCAGCTTACTAGCGGACTCTGGGGCCAACGTCCTGACTTTC. The chain carries TRBV5-1 and TRBJ2-6; TRBD2 aligns across 8 bases. Germline values: CDR1 SGHRS, CDR2 YFSETQ. Trimming at V came to 2 bases and at J to 0 bases, leaving 1 base not matched to a gene. This CDR3 region has 16 residues.

V is TRBV19 and J is TRBJ1-1; 7 nucleotides align to TRBD1. This CDR3 has 14 amino acids. V dropped 2 bases and J dropped 5; count of bases not matched to a gene: 5. Per germline, CDR1 LNHDA and CDR2 SQIVND (reference sequence). DNA of the CDR3: TGTGCCAGTAGTATAACAGGGGTTTTGACTGAAGCTTTCTTT. This encodes CASSITGVLTEAFF.

The chain carries TRBV10-1 and TRBJ1-1; the D is unclear. Germline CDR1 WNHNN, CDR2 SYGVQD (reference sequence). Trimming pared 0 bases from V and 4 bases from J, leaving 12 bases between. CDR3 length: 15 residues. CDR3 residues: CASSESGIGGTEAFF. The CDR3, as DNA: TGCGCCAGCAGTGAGTCTGGGATTGGAGGCACTGAAGCTTTCTTT.

This clone appeared a few times. This chain uses TRBV11-2 with TRBJ2-7; tentatively, D is TRBD1 (5 bases). Germline loops: CDR1 SGHAT, CDR2 FQNNGV. The CDR3 contains 18 residues. With 7 bases removed from V and 4 bases from J, the gap between germline ends came to 29 bases. CDR3 protein: CASTPAFVSRVGDYEQYF. CDR3 sequence (DNA): TGTGCCAGCACCCCGGCATTCGTCAGTAGAGTAGGGGATTACGAGCAGTACTTC.

The chain links TRBV5-6 to TRBJ1-2; D is possibly TRBD1 (6 bases). Looked up from germline, CDR1 is SGHDT and CDR2 is YYEEEE. Trimming took off 4 bases at V and 4 bases at J, with 11 bases between the two ends. The CDR3 has 13 amino acids. In DNA, the CDR3 is TGTGCCAGCAGCGGGGGACAAGGCTATGGCTACACCTTC. This codes for CASSGGQGYGYTF.

The V and J genes are TRBV28 and TRBJ1-6; D is possibly TRBD1 (5 bases). Germline V gene lookup returns CDR1 MDHEN and CDR2 SYDVKM. V was clipped by 3 bases and J by 10 bases, with 13 bases between them. There are 14 residues in the CDR3. The DNA of the CDR3 is TGTGCCAGCAGTTTGGGGCAGGGAAACTCACCCCTCCACTTT. As protein: CASSLGQGNSPLHF.

This clone was observed a few times. The chain recombines TRBV5-1 with TRBJ1-2, with unresolved D. Germline V gene lookup returns CDR1 SGHRS and CDR2 YFSETQ. CDR3 length: 14 amino acids. Trimming pared 0 bases from V and 0 bases from J, leaving 6 bases between. CDR3 region: CASSLETPNYGYTF. DNA for the CDR3: TGCGCCAGCAGCTTGGAAACACCTAACTATGGCTACACCTTC.

The gene calls are TRBV19 and TRBJ2-1; the match to TRBD1 covers 7 bases. This CDR3 spans 14 amino acids. With V trimmed by 6 bases and J by 8 bases, 10 bases remained unmatched. Germline V gene lookup returns CDR1 LNHDA and CDR2 SQIVND (reference sequence). CDR3 nucleotides: TGTGCCAGTAGAAGGGGGCGTCGGTTGGATGAGCAGTTCTTC. This translates into CASRRGRRLDEQFF. The complete variable domain, with remaining parts taken from reference TRBV19 and TRBJ2-1, reads DGGITQSPKYLFRKEGQNVTLSCEQNLNHDAMYWYRQDPGQGLRLIYYSQIVNDFQKGDIAEGYSVSREKKESFPLTVTSAQKNPTAFYLCASRRGRRLDEQFFGPGTRLTVL.